This TCR beta chain was captured by sequencing in a study of shared clonotypes between healthy human individuals. Study in general: Donors, aged 18 to 49, were a couple of women and three men.

Researchers partitioned CD4+ cells into CD45RA+ naive and CD45RA-negative memory subsets. The V end lost 0 bases, the J end lost 4 bases, and 4 bases lay between the germline ends. Germline CDR1 reads KGHSH; CDR2 reads LQKENI. The CDR3 has 13 residues. Findings of the study overall: The study found lower generation probabilities in non-shared clonotypes than in those shared by all four donors. Clonotypes that were shared across a few donors made up roughly 5.2% of naive CD4 clonotypes.

For this clone: The antigen remains undetermined. In the same sample, other DNA sequences code for this CDR3.

The protocol was immunoSEQ multiplex PCR, while the TCRdb copy is restricted to in-frame clones and leaves out a portion. The sample carries millions of clones, approximately 95% recorded once. The sequence was collected from a man between 18 and 35 years old in good health. Input material: naive CD4+ T cells sorted from blood. Subset meaning: CD45RA+ positively selected. V and J are TRBV18 and TRBJ2-1; D remains unclear. As DNA, the CDR3 is TGTGCCAGCTCACCACCATTGTACAATGAGCAGTTCTTC. This sequence encodes CASSPPLYNEQFF.